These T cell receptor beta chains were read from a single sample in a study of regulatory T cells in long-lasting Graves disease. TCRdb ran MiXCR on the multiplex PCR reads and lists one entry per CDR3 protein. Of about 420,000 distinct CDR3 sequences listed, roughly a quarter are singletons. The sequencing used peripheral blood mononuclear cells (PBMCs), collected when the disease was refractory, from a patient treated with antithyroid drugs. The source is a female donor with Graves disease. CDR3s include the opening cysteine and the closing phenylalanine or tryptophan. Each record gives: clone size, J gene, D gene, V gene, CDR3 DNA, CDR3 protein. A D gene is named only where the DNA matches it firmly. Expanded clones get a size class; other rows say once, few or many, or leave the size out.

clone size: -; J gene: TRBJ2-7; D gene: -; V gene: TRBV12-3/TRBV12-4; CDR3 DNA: TGTGCCAGCAGTTCAGGGGCTAGCGGCTACGAGCAGTACTTC; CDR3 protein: CASSSGASGYEQYF
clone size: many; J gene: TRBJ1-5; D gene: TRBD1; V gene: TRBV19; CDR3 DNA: TGTGCCAGTAGTATACCTACCCTGGACAGGGGAAGACGGCGCAATCAGCCCCAGCATTTT; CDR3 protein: CASSIPTLDRGRRRNQPQHF
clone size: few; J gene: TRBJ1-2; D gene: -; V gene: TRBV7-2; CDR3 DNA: TGTGCCAGCAGCTTAGGGGGGCTTTACTATGGCTACACCTTC; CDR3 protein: CASSLGGLYYGYTF
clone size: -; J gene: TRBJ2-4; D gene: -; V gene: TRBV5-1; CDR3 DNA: TGCGCCAGCAGCTTGGATACGGGAGCCAAAAACATTCAGTACTTC; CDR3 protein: CASSLDTGAKNIQYF
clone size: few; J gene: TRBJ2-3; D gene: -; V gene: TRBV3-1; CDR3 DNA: TGTGCCAGCAGCCAAGCGGGAGCGGCTGATACGCAGTATTTT; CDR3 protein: CASSQAGAADTQYF
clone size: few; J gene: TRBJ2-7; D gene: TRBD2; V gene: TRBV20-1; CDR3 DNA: TGCAGTGCTAGAGATAGCCGGCCGGGACTAGCGGGAGAGACCTACGAGCAGTACTTC; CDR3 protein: CSARDSRPGLAGETYEQYF
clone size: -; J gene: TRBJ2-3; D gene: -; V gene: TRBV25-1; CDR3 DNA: TGTGCCAGCAGTGATGGGGCTAGCACAGATACGCAGTATTTT; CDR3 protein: CASSDGASTDTQYF
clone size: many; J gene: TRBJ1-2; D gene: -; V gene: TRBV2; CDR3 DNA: TGTGCCAGCAGTCGTGGGGGTGACATCTATGGCTACACCTTC; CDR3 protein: CASSRGGDIYGYTF
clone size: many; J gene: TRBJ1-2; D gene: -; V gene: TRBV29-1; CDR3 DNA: TGCAGCGACGGGCAGGGGTATGGCTACACCTTC; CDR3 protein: CSDGQGYGYTF
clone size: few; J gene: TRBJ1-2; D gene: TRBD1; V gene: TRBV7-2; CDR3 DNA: TGTGCCAGCAGCTCTGGGCTTGGGACAGGCTATGGCTACACCTTC; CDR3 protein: CASSSGLGTGYGYTF
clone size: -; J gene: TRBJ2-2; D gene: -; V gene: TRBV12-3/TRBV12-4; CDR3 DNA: TGTGCCGGCAGTGCACTAGCTCGACTGTTTTTT; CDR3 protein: CAGSALARLFF
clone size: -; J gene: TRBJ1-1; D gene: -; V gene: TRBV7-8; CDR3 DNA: TGTGCCAGCAGCTATATAAGACAGCCGAACACTGAAGCTTTCTTT; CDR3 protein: CASSYIRQPNTEAFF
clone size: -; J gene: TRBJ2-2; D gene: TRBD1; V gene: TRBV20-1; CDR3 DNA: TGCAGTGCTAGAGATCGGGACAGGGTAGACACCGGGGAGCTGTTTTTT; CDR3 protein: CSARDRDRVDTGELFF
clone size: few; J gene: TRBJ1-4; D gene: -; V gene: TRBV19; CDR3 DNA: TGTGCCAGTAGTATCAATCGAGGGACTAATGAAAAACTGTTTTTT; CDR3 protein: CASSINRGTNEKLFF
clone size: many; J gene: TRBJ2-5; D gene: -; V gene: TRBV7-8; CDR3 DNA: TGTGCCAGCAGCCTAGGGACGACGGTGCTGTGGACCCAGTACTTC; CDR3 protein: CASSLGTTVLWTQYF
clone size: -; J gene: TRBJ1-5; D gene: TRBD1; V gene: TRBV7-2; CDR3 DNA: TGTGCCAGCAGCCCTGGACAGGTAAATAATCAGCCCCAGCATTTT; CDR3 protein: CASSPGQVNNQPQHF
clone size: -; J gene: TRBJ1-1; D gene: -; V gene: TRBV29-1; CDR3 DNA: TGCAGCGTATGCAGGGGAATGAACACTGAAGCTTTCTTT; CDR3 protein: CSVCRGMNTEAFF
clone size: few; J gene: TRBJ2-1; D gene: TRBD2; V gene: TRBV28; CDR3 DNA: TGTGCCAGCAGTAGAGCGGGAGGAGGCAATGAGCAGTTCTTC; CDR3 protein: CASSRAGGGNEQFF
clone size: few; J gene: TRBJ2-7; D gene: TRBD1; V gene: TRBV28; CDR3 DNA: TGTGCCAGCAGTTTAAACCCCCTGCGGCGAGACAGGGGTCACGAGCAGTACTTC; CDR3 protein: CASSLNPLRRDRGHEQYF
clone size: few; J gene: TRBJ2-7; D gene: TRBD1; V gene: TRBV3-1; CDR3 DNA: TGTGCCAGCAGCCAAGTAGGACAGGGGGCGGAGGAGCAGTACTTC; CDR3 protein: CASSQVGQGAEEQYF
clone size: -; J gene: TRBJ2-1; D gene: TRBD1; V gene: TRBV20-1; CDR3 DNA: TGCAGTGCTAGTCTCGGGACAGGGAGTTATGAGCAGTTCTTC; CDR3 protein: CSASLGTGSYEQFF
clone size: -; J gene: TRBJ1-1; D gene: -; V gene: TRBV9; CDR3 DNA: TGTGCCAGCAGCGTAGTTTCGGGCACTGAAGCTTTCTTT; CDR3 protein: CASSVVSGTEAFF
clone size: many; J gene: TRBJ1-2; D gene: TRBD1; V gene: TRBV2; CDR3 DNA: TGTGCCAGCAATCGGGACAGCGGCTATGGCTACACCTTC; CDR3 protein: CASNRDSGYGYTF
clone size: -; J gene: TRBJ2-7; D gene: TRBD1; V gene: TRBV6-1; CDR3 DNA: TGTGCCAGCAGTGTCGGGACAGGGGCGAGAGTCGAGCAGTACTTC; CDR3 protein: CASSVGTGARVEQYF
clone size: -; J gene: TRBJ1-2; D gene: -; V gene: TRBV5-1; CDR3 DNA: TGCGCCAGCAGCGTGGCAGACAACTATGGCTACACCTTC; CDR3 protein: CASSVADNYGYTF
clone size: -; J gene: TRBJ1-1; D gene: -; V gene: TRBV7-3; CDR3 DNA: TGTGCCAGCAGCTTATTTGGGGCTACCGACACTGAAGCTTTCTTT; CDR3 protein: CASSLFGATDTEAFF
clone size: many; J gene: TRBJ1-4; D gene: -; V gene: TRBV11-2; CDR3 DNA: TGTGCCAGCAGCCCCGGGCTGGGGGTCCGTGAAAAACTGTTTTTT; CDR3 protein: CASSPGLGVREKLFF
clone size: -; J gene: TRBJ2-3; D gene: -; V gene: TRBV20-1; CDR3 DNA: TGCAGTGCTTACGCGGTCCCGGGAGATACGCAGTATTTT; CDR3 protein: CSAYAVPGDTQYF
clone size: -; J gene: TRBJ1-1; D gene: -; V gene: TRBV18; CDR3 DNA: TGTGCCAGCTCACCAGTTGACGGCAACACTGAAGCTTTCTTT; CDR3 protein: CASSPVDGNTEAFF
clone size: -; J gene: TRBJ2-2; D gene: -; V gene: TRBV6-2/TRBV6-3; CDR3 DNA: TGTGCCAGCAGTTACGGAGACACCGGGGAGCTGTTTTTT; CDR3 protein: CASSYGDTGELFF
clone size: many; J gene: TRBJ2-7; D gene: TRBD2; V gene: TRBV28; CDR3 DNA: TGTGCCAGCAGTACTCCTTTTACGGGACTAGCGGGGGGGAGCTCCTACGAGCAGTACTTC; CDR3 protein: CASSTPFTGLAGGSSYEQYF